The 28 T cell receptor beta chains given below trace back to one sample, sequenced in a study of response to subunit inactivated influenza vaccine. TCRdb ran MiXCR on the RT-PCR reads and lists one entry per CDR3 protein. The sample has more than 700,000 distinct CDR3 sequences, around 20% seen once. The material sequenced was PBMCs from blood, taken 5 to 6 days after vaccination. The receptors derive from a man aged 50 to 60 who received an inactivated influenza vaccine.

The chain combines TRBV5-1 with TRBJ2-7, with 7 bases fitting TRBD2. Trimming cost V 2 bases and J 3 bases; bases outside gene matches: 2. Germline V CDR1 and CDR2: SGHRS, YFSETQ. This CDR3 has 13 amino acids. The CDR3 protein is CASSFGGNYEQYF. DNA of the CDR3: TGCGCCAGCAGCTTCGGGGGGAACTACGAGCAGTACTTC.

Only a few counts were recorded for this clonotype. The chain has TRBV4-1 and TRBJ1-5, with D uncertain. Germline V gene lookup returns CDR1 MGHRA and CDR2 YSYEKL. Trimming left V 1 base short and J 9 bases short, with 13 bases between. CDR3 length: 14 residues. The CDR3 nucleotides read TGCGCCAGCAGCCAAGGAAGCGGGATTGGGCCCCAGCATTTT. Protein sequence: CASSQGSGIGPQHF.

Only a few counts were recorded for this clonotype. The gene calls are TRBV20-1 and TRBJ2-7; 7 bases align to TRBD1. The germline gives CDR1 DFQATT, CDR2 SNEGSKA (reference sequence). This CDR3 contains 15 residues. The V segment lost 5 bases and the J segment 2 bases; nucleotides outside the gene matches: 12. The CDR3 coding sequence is TGCAGTGCTTCACACTCCGGGACAGCAACCTACGAGCAGTACTTC. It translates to CSASHSGTATYEQYF.

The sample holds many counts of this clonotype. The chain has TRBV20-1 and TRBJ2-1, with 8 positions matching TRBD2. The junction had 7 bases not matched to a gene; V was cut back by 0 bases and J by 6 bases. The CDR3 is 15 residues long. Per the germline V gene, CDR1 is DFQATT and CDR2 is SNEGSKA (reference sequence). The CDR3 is CSARDIREGRNEQFF. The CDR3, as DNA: TGCAGTGCTAGAGATATACGGGAGGGCCGCAATGAGCAGTTCTTC.

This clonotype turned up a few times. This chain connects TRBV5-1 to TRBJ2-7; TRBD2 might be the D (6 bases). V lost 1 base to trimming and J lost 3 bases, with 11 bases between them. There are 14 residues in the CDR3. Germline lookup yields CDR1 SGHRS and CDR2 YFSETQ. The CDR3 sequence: CASSLMGLDYEQYF. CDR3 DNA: TGCGCCAGCAGCTTGATGGGACTGGACTACGAGCAGTACTTC. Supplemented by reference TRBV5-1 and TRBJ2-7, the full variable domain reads KAGVTQTPRYLIKTRGQQVTLSCSPISGHRSVSWYQQTPGQGLQFLFEYFSETQRNKGNFPGRFSGRQFSNSRSEMNVSTLELGDSALYLCASSLMGLDYEQYFGPGTRLTVT.

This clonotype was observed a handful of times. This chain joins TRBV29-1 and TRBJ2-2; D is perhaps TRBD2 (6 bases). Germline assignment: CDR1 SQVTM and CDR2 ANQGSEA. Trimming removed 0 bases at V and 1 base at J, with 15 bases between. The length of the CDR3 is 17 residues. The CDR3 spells CSVEDGPGELNTGELFF. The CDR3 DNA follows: TGCAGCGTTGAAGATGGTCCGGGGGAACTGAACACCGGGGAGCTGTTTTTT.

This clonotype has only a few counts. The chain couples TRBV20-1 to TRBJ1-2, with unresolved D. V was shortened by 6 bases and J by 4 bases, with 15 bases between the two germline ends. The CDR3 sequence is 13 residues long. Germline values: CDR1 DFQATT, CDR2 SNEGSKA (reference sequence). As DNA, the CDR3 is TGCAGTGCGGTAGGGTTATTGTCCTATGGCTACACCTTC. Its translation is CSAVGLLSYGYTF.

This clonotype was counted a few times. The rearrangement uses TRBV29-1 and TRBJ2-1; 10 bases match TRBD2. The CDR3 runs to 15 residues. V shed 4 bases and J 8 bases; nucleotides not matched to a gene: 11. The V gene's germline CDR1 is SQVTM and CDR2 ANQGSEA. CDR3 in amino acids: CSVAKTSGLWDEQFF. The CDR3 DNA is TGCAGCGTTGCCAAGACTAGCGGGTTGTGGGATGAGCAGTTCTTC.

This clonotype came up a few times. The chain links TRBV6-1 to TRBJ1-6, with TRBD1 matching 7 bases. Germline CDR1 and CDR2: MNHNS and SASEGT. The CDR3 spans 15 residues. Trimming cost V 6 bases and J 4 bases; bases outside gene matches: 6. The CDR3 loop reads CASSPQGIYNSPLHF. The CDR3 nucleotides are TGTGCCAGCAGCCCACAGGGGATTTATAATTCACCCCTCCACTTT.

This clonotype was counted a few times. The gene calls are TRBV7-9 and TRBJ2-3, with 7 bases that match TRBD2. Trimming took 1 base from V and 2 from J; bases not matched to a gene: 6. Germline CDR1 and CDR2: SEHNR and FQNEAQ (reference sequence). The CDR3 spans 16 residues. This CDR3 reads CASSLVLAGDTDTQYF. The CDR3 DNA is TGTGCCAGCAGCTTAGTCTTGGCGGGGGACACAGATACGCAGTATTTT.

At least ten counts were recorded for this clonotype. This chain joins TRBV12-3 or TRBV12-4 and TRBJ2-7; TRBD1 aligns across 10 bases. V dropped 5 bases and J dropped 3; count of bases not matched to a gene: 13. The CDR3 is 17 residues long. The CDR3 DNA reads TGTGCCAGCAGTCGACGGGACAGGGGACCGTTGGGCTACGAGCAGTACTTC. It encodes CASSRRDRGPLGYEQYF.

CDR3 in amino acids: CASSYSRDGLNTEAFF. The CDR3 nucleotides are TGTGCCAGCAGTTACTCGAGGGACGGGTTGAACACTGAAGCTTTCTTT. The chain uses TRBV6-5 and TRBJ1-1; possible D gene TRBD1, 5 bases. The CDR3 has 16 amino acids. The V gene's germline CDR1 is MNHEY and CDR2 SVGAGI. Trimming pared 0 bases from V and 0 bases from J, leaving 11 bases between.

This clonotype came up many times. The CDR3 nucleotides read TGTGCCACCGCTAATACAGAGGCCTTCGGAGGTGAGCAGTTCTTC. Translation: CATANTEAFGGEQFF. The chain has TRBV24-1 and TRBJ2-1, with a weak D call TRBD2 (5 bases). The CDR3 covers 15 residues. The germline gives CDR1 KGHDR, CDR2 SFDVKD. The V end lost 9 bases, the J end lost 9 bases, and 23 bases lay between the germline ends.

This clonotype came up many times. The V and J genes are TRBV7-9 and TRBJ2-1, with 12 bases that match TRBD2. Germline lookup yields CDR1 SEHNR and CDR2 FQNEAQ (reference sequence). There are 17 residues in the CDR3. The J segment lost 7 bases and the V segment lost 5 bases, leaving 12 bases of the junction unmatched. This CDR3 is CASSPPRLAGASNEQFF. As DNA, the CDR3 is TGTGCCAGCAGCCCACCTCGACTAGCGGGAGCCTCGAATGAGCAGTTCTTC.

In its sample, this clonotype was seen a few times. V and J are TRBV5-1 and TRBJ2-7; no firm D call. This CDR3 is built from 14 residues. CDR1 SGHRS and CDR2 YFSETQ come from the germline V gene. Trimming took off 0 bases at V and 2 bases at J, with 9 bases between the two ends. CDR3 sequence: CASSLEGFTYEQYF. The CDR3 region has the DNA TGCGCCAGCAGCTTGGAAGGATTTACCTACGAGCAGTACTTC.

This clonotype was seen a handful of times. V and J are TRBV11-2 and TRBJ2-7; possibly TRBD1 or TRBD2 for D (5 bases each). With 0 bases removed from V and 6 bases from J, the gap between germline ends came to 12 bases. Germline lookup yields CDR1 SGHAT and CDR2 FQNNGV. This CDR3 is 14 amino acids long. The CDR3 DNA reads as TGTGCCAGCAGCTTAGATGGGGCAGGGAGCGAGCAGTACTTC. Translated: CASSLDGAGSEQYF.

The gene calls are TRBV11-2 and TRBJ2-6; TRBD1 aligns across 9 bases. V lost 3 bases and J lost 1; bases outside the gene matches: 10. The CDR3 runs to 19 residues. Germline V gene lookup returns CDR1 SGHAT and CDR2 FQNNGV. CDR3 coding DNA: TGTGCCAGCAGCTTCCCGGACAGGGGTCCTTCGTCTGGGGCCAACGTCCTGACTTTC. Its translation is CASSFPDRGPSSGANVLTF.

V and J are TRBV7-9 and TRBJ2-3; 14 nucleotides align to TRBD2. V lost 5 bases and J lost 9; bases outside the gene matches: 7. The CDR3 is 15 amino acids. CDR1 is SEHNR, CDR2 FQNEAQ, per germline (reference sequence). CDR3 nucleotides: TGTGCCAGCAGCAAGGGACTAGCGGGAGTCCCAACGCAGTATTTT. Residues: CASSKGLAGVPTQYF.

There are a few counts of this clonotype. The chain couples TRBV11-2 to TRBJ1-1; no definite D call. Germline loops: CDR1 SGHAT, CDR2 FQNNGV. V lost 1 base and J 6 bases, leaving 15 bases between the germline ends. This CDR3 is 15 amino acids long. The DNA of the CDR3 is TGTGCCAGCAGCTTAGTAGGCCAGGCCGGGGCTGAAGCTTTCTTT. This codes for CASSLVGQAGAEAFF.

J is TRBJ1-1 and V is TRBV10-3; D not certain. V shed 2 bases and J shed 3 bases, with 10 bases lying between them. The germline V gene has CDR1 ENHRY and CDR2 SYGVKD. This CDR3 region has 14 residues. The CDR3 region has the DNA TGTGCCATCAGTGAGCGGGTCGGAGACACTGAAGCTTTCTTT. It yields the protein CAISERVGDTEAFF.

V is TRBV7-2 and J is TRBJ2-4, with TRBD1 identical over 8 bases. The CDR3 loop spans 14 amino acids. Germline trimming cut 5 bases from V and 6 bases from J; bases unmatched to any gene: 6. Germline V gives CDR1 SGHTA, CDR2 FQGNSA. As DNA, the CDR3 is TGTGCCAGCAGCCCTGGACAGGGATCAAACATTCAGTACTTC. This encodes CASSPGQGSNIQYF. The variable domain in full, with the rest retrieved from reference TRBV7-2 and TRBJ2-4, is GAGVSQSPSNKVTEKGKDVELRCDPISGHTALYWYRQSLGQGLEFLIYFQGNSAPDKSGLPSDRFSAERTGGSVSTLTIQRTQQEDSAVYLCASSPGQGSNIQYFGAGTRLSVL.

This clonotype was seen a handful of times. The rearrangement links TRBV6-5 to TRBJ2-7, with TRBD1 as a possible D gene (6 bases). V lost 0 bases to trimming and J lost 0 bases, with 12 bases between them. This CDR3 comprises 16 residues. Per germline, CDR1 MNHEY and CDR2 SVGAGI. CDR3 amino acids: CASSYSWQGSSYEQYF. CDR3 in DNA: TGTGCCAGCAGTTACTCTTGGCAGGGGAGCTCCTACGAGCAGTACTTC.

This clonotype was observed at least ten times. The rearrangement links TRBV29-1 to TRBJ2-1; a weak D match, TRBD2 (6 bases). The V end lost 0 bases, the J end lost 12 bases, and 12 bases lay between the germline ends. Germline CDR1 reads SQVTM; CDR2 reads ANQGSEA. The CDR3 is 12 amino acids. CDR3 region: CSVEDGAEGQFF. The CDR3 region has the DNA TGCAGCGTTGAAGATGGGGCGGAGGGGCAGTTCTTC.

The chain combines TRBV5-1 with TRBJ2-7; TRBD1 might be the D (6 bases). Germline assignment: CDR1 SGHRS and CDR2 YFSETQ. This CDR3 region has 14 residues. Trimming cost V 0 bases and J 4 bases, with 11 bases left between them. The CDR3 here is CASSLDGQPYEQYF. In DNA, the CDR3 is TGCGCCAGCAGCTTGGACGGACAGCCATACGAGCAGTACTTC.

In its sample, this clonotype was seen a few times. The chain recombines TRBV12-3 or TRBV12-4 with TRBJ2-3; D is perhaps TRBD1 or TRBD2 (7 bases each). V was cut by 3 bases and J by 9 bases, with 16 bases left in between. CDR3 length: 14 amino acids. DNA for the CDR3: TGTGCCAGCAGTTTTGATTCAGGGGGGGCAACGCAGTATTTT. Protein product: CASSFDSGGATQYF.

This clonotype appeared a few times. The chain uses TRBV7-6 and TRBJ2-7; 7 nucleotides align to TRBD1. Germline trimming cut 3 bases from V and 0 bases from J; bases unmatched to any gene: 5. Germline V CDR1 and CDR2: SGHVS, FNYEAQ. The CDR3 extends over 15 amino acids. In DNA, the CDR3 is TGTGCCAGCAGCTTGACAGGGAACCCCTCCTACGAGCAGTACTTC. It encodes CASSLTGNPSYEQYF.

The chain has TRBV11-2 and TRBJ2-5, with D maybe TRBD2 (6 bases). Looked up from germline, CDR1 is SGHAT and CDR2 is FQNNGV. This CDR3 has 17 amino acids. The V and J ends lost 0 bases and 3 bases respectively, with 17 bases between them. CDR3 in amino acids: CASSLEGGWRGKETQYF. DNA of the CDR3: TGTGCCAGCAGCTTAGAAGGCGGATGGCGGGGTAAAGAGACCCAGTACTTC.

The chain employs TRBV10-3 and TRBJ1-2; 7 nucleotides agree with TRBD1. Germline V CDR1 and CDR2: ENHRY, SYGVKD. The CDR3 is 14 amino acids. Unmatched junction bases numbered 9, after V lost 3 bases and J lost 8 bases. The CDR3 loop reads CAISDPGQVGGYTF. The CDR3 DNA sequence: TGTGCCATCAGTGACCCCGGACAGGTCGGCGGCTACACCTTC.